The next 27 T cell receptor beta chains were all read from a single sample in a study of cytomegalovirus exposure and HLA in healthy donors (dated by TCRdb to between 2016 and 2019). The method was the immunoSEQ multiplex PCR assay. This is the immuneACCESS table as TCRdb keeps it, with only in-frame sequences that have V and J called. A part of the clones is gone; compared with another copy, unresolved V genes explain less than half, and the rest is unexplained. The sample table holds tens of thousands of clones, of which 89% were seen once. 15% of the sample is taken by the ten largest. The source material was PBMCs. These receptors originate from a woman aged 18-29 years in good health and CMV-seronegative.

The gene calls are TRBV15 and TRBJ2-6, with D perhaps matching TRBD1 (5 bases). The CDR3 is 14 amino acids. Between the trimmed V and J ends, which lost 5 bases and 4 bases, there was a span of 9 bases. Per the germline V gene, CDR1 is LNHNV and CDR2 is YYDKDF (reference sequence). In DNA, the CDR3 is TGTGCCACCAGCGCCCCAGGGGGGGCCAACGTCCTGACTTTC. Its protein is CATSAPGGANVLTF.

The rearrangement uses TRBV30 and TRBJ1-1; TRBD1 aligns across 9 bases. The CDR3 has 16 amino acids. The V and J ends lost 2 bases and 0 bases, in that order; junction bases with no gene match: 7. Germline V gene sequence: CDR1 GTSNPN, CDR2 SVGIG (reference sequence). In DNA, the CDR3 is TGTGCCTGGAGTAGGGACAGGGCTCGTGTGAACACTGAAGCTTTCTTT. Encoded protein: CAWSRDRARVNTEAFF.

This sequence joins TRBV4-2 and TRBJ2-5; the match to TRBD2 covers 12 bases. Germline trimming cut 4 bases from V and 1 base from J; bases unmatched to any gene: 4. The CDR3 is 16 residues long. The V gene's germline CDR1 is LGHNA and CDR2 YNFKEQ. CDR3 sequence reads: CASSPGLAGPQETQYF. The CDR3 region has the DNA TGTGCCAGCAGCCCGGGACTAGCGGGCCCCCAAGAGACCCAGTACTTC.

This clone was detected only once. The chain joins TRBV27 to TRBJ1-5; 8 bases agree with TRBD1. V was clipped by 5 bases and J by 6 bases; unmatched bases: 9. The CDR3 contains 15 residues. CDR1 MNHEY and CDR2 SMNVEV come from the germline V gene (reference sequence). CDR3 residues: CASSRTGGVAQPQHF. In DNA, the CDR3 is TGTGCCAGCAGTCGTACAGGGGGGGTGGCTCAGCCCCAGCATTTT.

This rearrangement joins TRBV6-1 to TRBJ1-4; 7 nucleotides align to TRBD1. The CDR3 runs to 14 residues. Per the germline V gene, CDR1 is MNHNS and CDR2 is SASEGT. The J segment lost 5 bases and the V segment lost 3 bases, leaving 3 bases of the junction unmatched. This chain's CDR3 is CASSEGRGNEKLFF. The CDR3 coding sequence is TGTGCCAGCAGTGAGGGCAGGGGGAATGAAAAACTGTTTTTT.

The chain carries TRBV27 and TRBJ1-2, with TRBD1 matching 8 bases. Germline assignment: CDR1 MNHEY and CDR2 SMNVEV (reference sequence). This CDR3 region has 14 residues. J gave up 2 bases and V 6 bases, and 5 bases lay outside the gene matches. CDR3 nucleotide sequence: TGTGCCAGCAGCCCCAGGACAGGGAACTATGGCTACACCTTC. Its translation: CASSPRTGNYGYTF.

V gene TRBV28 combines with J gene TRBJ2-1; 13 bases match TRBD2. This CDR3 has 19 amino acids. V gave up 2 bases and J gave up 7 bases; unmatched junction bases: 14. In germline, CDR1 is MDHEN, CDR2 SYDVKM. CDR3 in DNA: TGTGCCAGCAGTTTACCTGACGGACAGGGGACTAGCGGGATGAATGAGCAGTTCTTC. This encodes CASSLPDGQGTSGMNEQFF.

This sequence joins TRBV28 and TRBJ2-3; D is uncertain. Trimming took 4 bases from V and 0 from J, leaving 5 bases between them. This CDR3 comprises 13 residues. Germline CDR1 MDHEN, CDR2 SYDVKM. The CDR3 bases are TGTGCCAGCAGTTCCCCTAGCACAGATACGCAGTATTTT. This gives the protein CASSSPSTDTQYF. Combining the CDR3 with reference TRBV28 and TRBJ2-3 gives the whole variable domain DVKVTQSSRYLVKRTGEKVFLECVQDMDHENMFWYRQDPGLGLRLIYFSYDVKMKEKGDIPEGYSVSREKKERFSLILESASTNQTSMYLCASSSPSTDTQYFGPGTRLTVL.

This chain uses TRBV11-2 with TRBJ2-2; no clear D gene. Germline CDR1 SGHAT, CDR2 FQNNGV. The CDR3 is made up of 14 amino acids. The V end lost 5 bases, the J end lost 1 base, and 8 bases lay between the germline ends. CDR3 protein: CASSPTGNTGELFF. DNA for the CDR3: TGTGCCAGCAGCCCAACGGGGAACACCGGGGAGCTGTTTTTT. Full variable domain (rest looked up from reference TRBV11-2 and TRBJ2-2): EAGVAQSPRYKIIEKRQSVAFWCNPISGHATLYWYQQILGQGPKLLIQFQNNGVVDDSQLPKDRFSAERLKGVDSTLKIQPAKLEDSAVYLCASSPTGNTGELFFGEGSRLTVL.

The rearrangement links TRBV19 to TRBJ2-1; D not resolved. Germline assignment: CDR1 LNHDA and CDR2 SQIVND (reference sequence). The CDR3 is made up of 12 amino acids. V shed 6 bases and J shed 9 bases, with 12 bases lying between them. The CDR3 region has the DNA TGTGCCAGTAGCGCTATACCATTTGAGCAGTTCTTC. Translating gives CASSAIPFEQFF. Full variable domain (outside the CDR3, taken from reference TRBV19 and TRBJ2-1): DGGITQSPKYLFRKEGQNVTLSCEQNLNHDAMYWYRQDPGQGLRLIYYSQIVNDFQKGDIAEGYSVSREKKESFPLTVTSAQKNPTAFYLCASSAIPFEQFFGPGTRLTVL.

The chain has TRBV19 and TRBJ1-4; D may be TRBD1 (5 bases). Deletions cut 5 bases from V and 10 bases from J, with 20 bases between. Germline CDR1 reads LNHDA; CDR2 reads SQIVND (reference sequence). This CDR3 comprises 15 residues. CDR3 sequence reads: CASSELGRRVGKLFF. The CDR3, as DNA: TGTGCCAGTAGTGAGCTGGGACGGAGGGTCGGAAAACTGTTTTTT.

The chain couples TRBV7-2 to TRBJ1-5, with 8 bases fitting TRBD1. The junction had 10 bases not matched to a gene; V was cut back by 2 bases and J by 7 bases. This CDR3 contains 16 residues. Germline assignment: CDR1 SGHTA and CDR2 FQGNSA. The CDR3 here is CASSLTSTGVGQPQHF. CDR3 DNA: TGTGCCAGCAGCTTAACCTCGACAGGGGTCGGCCAGCCCCAGCATTTT.

Relative to its sample, this clone is medium-sized. This chain links TRBV27 with TRBJ2-1, with TRBD2 matching over 14 bases. CDR1 is MNHEY, CDR2 SMNVEV, per germline (reference sequence). The CDR3 runs 19 residues. Germline trimming cut 6 bases from V and 3 bases from J; bases unmatched to any gene: 13. The CDR3 region is CASRGTSGRGGRGYNEQFF. The CDR3 bases are TGTGCCAGCAGAGGGACTAGCGGGAGAGGGGGAAGAGGCTACAATGAGCAGTTCTTC.

The rearrangement links TRBV5-4 to TRBJ2-1; 7 positions agree with TRBD2. The CDR3 is 13 residues long. Germline CDR1 is SGHNT and CDR2 is YYREEE (reference sequence). Trimming cost V 7 bases and J 6 bases; bases outside gene matches: 7. As DNA, the CDR3 is TGTGCCAGCGCCCGCGGGGGACGCAATGAGCAGTTCTTC. Amino acids: CASARGGRNEQFF.

This chain links TRBV7-6 with TRBJ2-4; 9 bases are shared with TRBD2. V lost 1 base and J lost 6; bases outside the gene matches: 4. Germline values: CDR1 SGHVS, CDR2 FNYEAQ. The CDR3 is 15 amino acids. The CDR3 reads CASSLERGAGNIQYF. In nucleotides, the CDR3 is TGTGCCAGCAGCTTAGAGCGGGGGGCGGGAAACATTCAGTACTTC.

The V call is TRBV2, the J call TRBJ2-1; D is ambiguous. The germline V and J ends were trimmed by 8 bases and 6 bases, with 17 bases remaining between them. Germline V lookup: CDR1 SNHLY, CDR2 FYNNEI. The CDR3 has 14 residues. The CDR3 loop is CASGQLRSVNEQFF. The CDR3 nucleotides read TGTGCCAGCGGCCAGCTCAGGTCCGTCAATGAGCAGTTCTTC.

The chain has TRBV9 and TRBJ2-2; weak D call: TRBD2 (7 bases). In germline, CDR1 is SGDLS, CDR2 YYNGEE. Trimming took 0 bases from V and 3 from J, leaving 12 bases between them. CDR3 length equals 16 residues. CDR3 sequence (DNA): TGTGCCAGCAGCGTAGGCGGGGGCACACACACCGGGGAGCTGTTTTTT. As protein: CASSVGGGTHTGELFF.

The chain is built from TRBV10-3 and TRBJ1-3, with D perhaps matching TRBD1 (6 bases). The V gene lost 3 bases and the J gene lost 0 bases, with 12 bases spanning the gap. The CDR3 spans 16 residues. CDR1 and CDR2 (germline): ENHRY, SYGVKD. The CDR3 loop reads CAISEGTSYSGNTIYF. For the CDR3, the DNA is TGTGCCATCAGTGAAGGGACATCTTACTCTGGAAACACCATATATTTT.

The chain is built from TRBV27 and TRBJ2-7; 9 bases align to TRBD1. The CDR3 runs to 18 residues. V was pared by 0 bases and J by 4 bases, with 13 bases of the junction left unmatched. CDR1 is MNHEY and CDR2 is SMNVEV in the germline V gene (reference sequence). The chain's CDR3 is CASSLSLSGTGIMYEQYF. The CDR3 DNA is TGTGCCAGCAGTTTATCTTTGTCCGGGACAGGGATAATGTACGAGCAGTACTTC.

The rearrangement uses TRBV28 and TRBJ2-5; D is unclear. The germline CDR1 and CDR2 sequences are MDHEN and SYDVKM. The V gene lost 6 bases and the J gene lost 4 bases, with 15 bases spanning the gap. This CDR3 comprises 14 residues. CDR3 bases: TGTGCCAGCAGACAGCACGACGCGCGAGAGACCCAGTACTTC. This gives the protein CASRQHDARETQYF.

The CDR3 here is CAWKRSGNTIYF. The CDR3 coding sequence is TGTGCCTGGAAGCGGTCCGGAAACACCATATATTTT. The chain links TRBV30 to TRBJ1-3; D unclear. CDR3 length: 12 residues. V lost 4 bases to trimming and J lost 4 bases, with 8 bases between them. From germline, CDR1 is GTSNPN and CDR2 SVGIG (reference sequence).

J is TRBJ1-6 and V is TRBV4-1, with D unclear. V lost 2 bases and J 3 bases, leaving 5 bases between the germline ends. The CDR3 consists of 14 residues. Germline CDR1 reads MGHRA; CDR2 reads YSYEKL. The CDR3 spells CASSQQVYNSPLHF. CDR3 nucleotides: TGCGCCAGCAGCCAACAGGTCTATAATTCACCCCTCCACTTT.

The gene calls are TRBV30 and TRBJ1-6, with D tentatively TRBD1 (6 bases). The CDR3 length is 13 residues. CDR1 is GTSNPN and CDR2 is SVGIG in the germline V gene (reference sequence). Trimming left V 7 bases short and J 7 bases short, with 14 bases between. CDR3 DNA: TGTGCCTATTCCGGGGGGGGCAATTCACCCCTCCACTTT. This sequence encodes CAYSGGGNSPLHF.

The J gene is TRBJ2-7, the V gene TRBV4-1; D might be TRBD1 (5 bases). CDR3 size: 13 residues. CDR1 is MGHRA and CDR2 is YSYEKL in the germline V gene. Trimming pared 2 bases from V and 5 bases from J, leaving 10 bases between. DNA of the CDR3: TGCGCCAGCAGCCAATACCAGGGTCACGAGCAGTACTTC. This gives the protein CASSQYQGHEQYF.

The chain combines TRBV5-1 with TRBJ2-5, with TRBD1 matching 8 bases. The CDR3 is 16 residues long. The germline V gene has CDR1 SGHRS and CDR2 YFSETQ. Trimming cost V 4 bases and J 1 base; bases outside gene matches: 9. Here the CDR3 reads CASSPTQTGGQETQYF. The CDR3 DNA sequence: TGCGCCAGCAGCCCGACACAAACAGGGGGCCAAGAGACCCAGTACTTC. The variable domain in full, completed from reference TRBV5-1 and TRBJ2-5, reads KAGVTQTPRYLIKTRGQQVTLSCSPISGHRSVSWYQQTPGQGLQFLFEYFSETQRNKGNFPGRFSGRQFSNSRSEMNVSTLELGDSALYLCASSPTQTGGQETQYFGPGTRLLVL.

The chain recombines TRBV29-1 with TRBJ2-3; a possible D gene is TRBD1 (7 bases). The germline V gene has CDR1 SQVTM and CDR2 ANQGSEA. CDR3 length equals 14 residues. Trimming shortened V by 6 bases and J by 5 bases, and 18 bases separated the two germline ends. CDR3 loop: CSVIQGSGEDTQYF. As DNA, the CDR3 is TGCAGCGTCATACAGGGGTCGGGGGAAGATACGCAGTATTTT.

V is TRBV6-6 and J is TRBJ2-7, with TRBD1 as a possible D gene (6 bases). Trimming took 2 bases from V and 6 from J, leaving 17 bases between them. Germline values: CDR1 MNHNY, CDR2 SVGAGI (reference sequence). This CDR3 has 15 residues. CDR3 loop: CASSYNLGRGGEQYF. The CDR3 bases are TGTGCCAGCAGTTACAATCTAGGCAGGGGCGGCGAGCAGTACTTC.